Given below is one T cell receptor (beta chain) in context. What this receptor recognizes is not known. Base quality data are lacking; no much larger clone is found one base away. Only healthy Caucasian donors were included. Three pairs of female monozygotic twins, all aged about 18 to 30 years, were included in the twin cohort. Miltenyi CD45RO+ enrichment and human naive T-cell isolation kits were used to isolate memory (CD45RO+) and naive T cells from PBMC. This entry comes from a study of identical twins (dated by TCRdb to between 2015 and 2016). The study in broad terms: The study deep-sequenced TCR alpha and beta repertoires from monozygotic twins, unrelated adults of various ages and cord blood to test whether fetal clonotypes persist. Replicate twin experiments were performed at different times using different library preparation protocols to rule out contamination. The investigation overall reported the following: A weaker excess of twin sharing was found in beta out-of-frame sequences because the signal-to-noise ratio was lowered by fewer shared sequences. Recombination models systematically underestimated out-of-frame TCR alpha sharing in monozygotic twins but agreed with sharing between unrelated individuals. Abundant cord blood beta clonotypes had fewer insertions, young adult naive repertoires showed a similar but weaker trend, and memory repertoires showed no such trend. Zero-insertion analyses could be partly confounded by invariant T cells such as MAIT and iNKT, though diverse VJ usage argued against such confounding for most clonotypes. Because the same donors could not be followed over many years, conclusions were based on cross-sectional statistical analysis. Compared with coincidental sharing between unrelated individuals, an excess of low generation-probability sequences was observed among out-of-frame TCR alpha sequences shared between twins.

Library preparation employed 5' RACE. The sequencer was an Illumina HiSeq 2000. A universal primer binding site was introduced by template switching, and a unique molecular identifier was present in the final cDNA, enabling accurate counting of TCR cDNA molecules. Specific primers in the conserved constant-segment region were used to synthesize first-strand cDNA for TCR alpha and beta chains. To control for contamination, every cDNA library was double barcoded, receiving both a SMART-Mk sample barcode and Illumina barcodes. Two successive PCR steps introduced TruSeq adapter sequences along with Illumina sample barcodes. The Illumina HiSeq platform was used with custom primers to sequence TCR alpha and beta cDNA libraries. The study's processing was this. Unique molecular identifiers were extracted from raw reads with MiGEC, and CDR3 positions were determined with MiXCR. For each individual, recombination models were inferred using an EM algorithm with the repgenHMM and IGoR tools. The tcR package in R was used for shared clonotype analysis, with sharing normalized by the product of cloneset sizes. To study raw recombination free of thymic and clonal selection effects, out-of-frame nonproductive sequences were analyzed. TCRdb reanalyzed the raw reads on its own, using fastp at Q25 for trimming and MiXCR for clone calling, and kept in-frame beta chains. Rows merge per CDR3 protein into single entries with the most common DNA and genes. The V and J calls were not made by the authors but by TCRdb's processing. Present in this sample are a few hundred thousand distinct CDR3 sequences, 10% to 15% of which were seen just once. The ten largest clones represent 4% to 5% of the sample.

The sample was also reused in another study, on yellow fever vaccine responses in identical twins. The second investigation adds: The T cell response to vaccination in identical twins was reported by the authors to appear partly convergent and partly personalized. In the study, vaccine-responding T cell clones were precisely tracked in identical twins.

The origin of this receptor is a woman between 18 and 30 years old in good health. The source material was memory (CD45RO+) T cells sorted from blood. The cell subset or site label of this sample denotes: CD45RO+ enriched T cells.

The CDR3 region reads CASSLGGTLPFYEQYF. The nucleotides are TGCGCCAGCAGCTTGGGGGGGACCCTCCCCTTCTACGAGCAGTACTTC. The V and J genes are TRBV5-1 and TRBJ2-7; the D call could be TRBD1 or TRBD2, with each sharing 5 bases. CDR1 and CDR2 were assigned from the germline V gene as SGHRS and YFSETQ. The trim is 0 bases for V and 3 bases for J, with a gap of 16 bases between the germline ends. Inclusive of the bounding cysteine and phenylalanine, the CDR3 is 16 residues long. Only the CDR3 part of the read is kept: 48 bases, read in frame from the first base.